This TCR beta chain emerged from a study of blood T cells in healthy people across ages. The germline CDR1 and CDR2 sequences are SGHVS and FQNEAQ. This CDR3 region has 15 residues. Deletions cut 3 bases from V and 1 base from J, with 12 bases between. Researchers isolated at least 6 million PBMCs per sample. For the second PCR, which ran for about 7 to 11 cycles, a sample-barcoded 5' primer and a J-beta primer mix were used. TCRdb analysed the 5' RACE reads with MiXCR anew, one entry per CDR3 protein. Of approximately 820,000 distinct CDR3 sequences listed, roughly 44% are singletons. Sequenced input: blood. The sequence was obtained from a man aged 60-69 years in good health. This chain joins TRBV7-8 and TRBJ1-1, with D possibly matching TRBD1 (5 bases). The chain's CDR3 is CASSFQGNTNTEAFF. The DNA for the CDR3 is TGTGCCAGCAGCTTTCAGGGCAATACGAACACTGAAGCTTTCTTT.